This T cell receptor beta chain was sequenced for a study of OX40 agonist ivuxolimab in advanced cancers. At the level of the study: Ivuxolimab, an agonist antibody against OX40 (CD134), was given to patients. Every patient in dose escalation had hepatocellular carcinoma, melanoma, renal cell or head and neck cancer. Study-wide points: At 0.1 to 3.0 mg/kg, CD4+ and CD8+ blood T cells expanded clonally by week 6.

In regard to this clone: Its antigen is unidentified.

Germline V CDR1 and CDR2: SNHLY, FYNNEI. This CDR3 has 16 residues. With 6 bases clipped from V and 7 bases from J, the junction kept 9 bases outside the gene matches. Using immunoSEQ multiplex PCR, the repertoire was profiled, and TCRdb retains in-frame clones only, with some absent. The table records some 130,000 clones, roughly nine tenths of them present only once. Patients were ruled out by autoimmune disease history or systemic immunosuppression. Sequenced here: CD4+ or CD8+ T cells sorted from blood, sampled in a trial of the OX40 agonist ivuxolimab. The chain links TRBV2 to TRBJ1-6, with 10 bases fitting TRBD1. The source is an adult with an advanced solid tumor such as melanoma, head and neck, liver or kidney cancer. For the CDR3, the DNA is TGTGCCAGCAGCATGTTCAAGGGACAGGGGAATTCACCCCTCCACTTT. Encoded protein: CASSMFKGQGNSPLHF.